Listed below are T cell receptor beta chains from one sample, sequenced in a study of OX40 agonist ivuxolimab in advanced cancers. This table comes from immunoSEQ multiplex PCR, and its TCRdb copy is limited to in-frame clones, with some not included. The sample shows over 30,000 clones, approximately 91% of them seen only once. The material sequenced was CD4+ or CD8+ T cells sorted from blood, taken in a trial of the OX40 agonist ivuxolimab. The receptors here all came from an adult with an advanced solid tumor such as melanoma, head and neck, liver or kidney cancer. Both conserved end residues are part of each CDR3.

V gene: TRBV15; J gene: TRBJ1-3; CDR3 protein: CATSRDGGSGNTIYF
V gene: TRBV18; J gene: TRBJ1-1; CDR3 protein: CASSETGLNTEAFF
V gene: TRBV21-1; J gene: TRBJ2-3; CDR3 protein: CASSKGIRGGTDTQYF
V gene: TRBV7-9; J gene: TRBJ1-2; CDR3 protein: CASSLGTSHGYTF
V gene: TRBV11-1; J gene: TRBJ2-5; CDR3 protein: CASSLGAGIRETQYF
V gene: TRBV29-1; J gene: TRBJ1-2; CDR3 protein: CSVLYGQGYGYTF
V gene: TRBV28; J gene: TRBJ2-3; CDR3 protein: CASKGTPTDTQYF
V gene: TRBV11-2; J gene: TRBJ2-3; CDR3 protein: CASSSLQGPDTQYF
V gene: TRBV28; J gene: TRBJ2-5; CDR3 protein: CASSPTPKGQIQETQYF
V gene: TRBV28; J gene: TRBJ1-6; CDR3 protein: CASGKTGGWSPLHF
V gene: TRBV29-1; J gene: TRBJ1-2; CDR3 protein: CSVERHYGYTF
V gene: TRBV7-9; J gene: TRBJ2-5; CDR3 protein: CASNQPRRGLADNQETQYF
V gene: TRBV28; J gene: TRBJ2-5; CDR3 protein: CASSFAGTRETQYF
V gene: TRBV5-4; J gene: TRBJ2-4; CDR3 protein: CASSFSGSTKNIQYF
V gene: TRBV11-3; J gene: TRBJ2-7; CDR3 protein: CASSLVVRDIGYEQYF
V gene: TRBV2; J gene: TRBJ2-3; CDR3 protein: CASRPLAGGTDTQYF
V gene: TRBV7-2; J gene: TRBJ1-1; CDR3 protein: CASSLSGDTPAFF
V gene: TRBV18; J gene: TRBJ2-3; CDR3 protein: CASSSSGTRGSTDTQYF
V gene: TRBV10-1; J gene: TRBJ2-7; CDR3 protein: CASSASGLYEQYF
V gene: TRBV4-1; J gene: TRBJ2-1; CDR3 protein: CASSRGTSGRAGGRIYNEQFF
V gene: TRBV30; J gene: TRBJ2-1; CDR3 protein: CAWMKPGQRLRNEQFF
V gene: TRBV19; J gene: TRBJ2-1; CDR3 protein: CASSLGTEDEQFF
V gene: TRBV18; J gene: TRBJ2-5; CDR3 protein: CASSQTSGGRGETQYF
V gene: TRBV28; J gene: TRBJ2-5; CDR3 protein: CASSPWEGGTLIQETQYF
V gene: TRBV4-1; J gene: TRBJ1-6; CDR3 protein: CASSQDRTGGRNSPLHF
V gene: TRBV9; J gene: TRBJ1-3; CDR3 protein: CASSNRDSGNTIYF
V gene: TRBV7-2; J gene: TRBJ2-2; CDR3 protein: CASSSTGGTGELFF
V gene: TRBV7-9; J gene: TRBJ2-5; CDR3 protein: CASSLVLGGTGPSETQYF
V gene: TRBV28; J gene: TRBJ1-5; CDR3 protein: CASSSEGLSNQPQHF
V gene: TRBV5-1; J gene: TRBJ2-2; CDR3 protein: CASRPETGELFF
V gene: TRBV7-9; J gene: TRBJ2-1; CDR3 protein: CASSLPLYGGEQFF
V gene: TRBV12-2; J gene: TRBJ2-6; CDR3 protein: CASRPDNSGANVLTF
V gene: TRBV29-1; J gene: TRBJ2-7; CDR3 protein: CSVGPLLGYEQYF
V gene: TRBV4-1; J gene: TRBJ2-7; CDR3 protein: CASSKGGASYEQYF
V gene: TRBV19; J gene: TRBJ1-2; CDR3 protein: CASINTAVQRYYGYTF
V gene: TRBV6-5; J gene: TRBJ1-1; CDR3 protein: CASNGQLNTEAFF
V gene: TRBV6-5; J gene: .; CDR3 protein: CASSYSGGRAYEQYF
V gene: TRBV10-3; J gene: TRBJ2-1; CDR3 protein: CAISERGEQFF
V gene: TRBV7-2; J gene: TRBJ2-3; CDR3 protein: CASRSPSTDTQYF
V gene: TRBV10-3; J gene: TRBJ2-7; CDR3 protein: CAISESSGVFYEQYF
V gene: TRBV14; J gene: TRBJ1-6; CDR3 protein: CASSHWRRTGGSPLHF
V gene: TRBV6-1; J gene: TRBJ2-2; CDR3 protein: CASSEVQARNTGELFF
V gene: TRBV28; J gene: TRBJ1-1; CDR3 protein: CASSLSQRGGAEAFF
V gene: TRBV29-1; J gene: TRBJ2-3; CDR3 protein: CSVGQGASDTQYF
V gene: TRBV29-1; J gene: TRBJ2-2; CDR3 protein: CSVEDNRGVGGELFF
V gene: TRBV19; J gene: TRBJ2-5; CDR3 protein: CASSLQETQYF
V gene: TRBV19; J gene: TRBJ1-2; CDR3 protein: CASSIPNYYGYTF
V gene: TRBV5-1; J gene: TRBJ1-4; CDR3 protein: CASSQGQENEKLFF
V gene: TRBV5-6; J gene: TRBJ1-2; CDR3 protein: CASSLVGTDYGYTF
V gene: TRBV2; J gene: TRBJ2-2; CDR3 protein: CASRVSGGAGELFF
V gene: TRBV11-1; J gene: TRBJ1-1; CDR3 protein: CASSEQGNTEAFF
V gene: TRBV4-1; J gene: TRBJ2-1; CDR3 protein: CASSPGATSYNEQFF